The 5 T cell receptor beta chains listed next were all sequenced from one sample in a study. TCRdb ran MiXCR on the RT-PCR reads and lists one entry per CDR3 protein. The profile covers 650,000 to 800,000 distinct CDR3 sequences, with 12% to 15% appearing a single time and 3.6% taken by the ten largest. Sequencing was carried out using memory CD4+ T cells from blood. The receptors originated from a female donor in good health, serving as a healthy control.

The chain is built from TRBV7-2 and TRBJ2-3, with no clear D. The V gene's germline CDR1 is SGHTA and CDR2 FQGNSA. The CDR3 has 14 amino acids. V shed 4 bases and J shed 3 bases, with 11 bases lying between them. CDR3: CASSWRSSTDTQYF. The DNA for the CDR3 is TGTGCCAGCAGCTGGCGTTCCTCGACAGATACGCAGTATTTT.

This clonotype was detected only a few times. The chain recombines TRBV7-8 with TRBJ1-1; D unclear. V gave up 6 bases and J gave up 4 bases, with 18 bases separating them. Germline V lookup: CDR1 SGHVS, CDR2 FQNEAQ. This CDR3 spans 15 amino acids. CDR3 residues: CASRRTGVVGTEAFF. DNA of the CDR3: TGTGCCAGCAGGCGTACCGGGGTCGTGGGCACTGAAGCTTTCTTT. Complete variable domain (other parts from reference TRBV7-8 and TRBJ1-1): GAGVSQSPRYKVAKRGQDVALRCDPISGHVSLFWYQQALGQGPEFLTYFQNEAQLDKSGLPSDRFFAERPEGSVSTLKIQRTQQEDSAVYLCASRRTGVVGTEAFFGQGTRLTVV.

Only a few counts were recorded for this clonotype. V and J are TRBV7-2 and TRBJ2-2; D is ambiguous. The CDR3 extends over 13 amino acids. V shed 4 bases and J shed 5 bases, with 8 bases lying between them. Germline CDR1 SGHTA, CDR2 FQGNSA. The chain's CDR3 is CASSSEVTGELFF. In DNA, the CDR3 is TGTGCCAGCAGCTCCGAGGTAACCGGGGAGCTGTTTTTT. Full variable domain (remainder filled in from reference TRBV7-2 and TRBJ2-2): GAGVSQSPSNKVTEKGKDVELRCDPISGHTALYWYRQSLGQGLEFLIYFQGNSAPDKSGLPSDRFSAERTGGSVSTLTIQRTQQEDSAVYLCASSSEVTGELFFGEGSRLTVL.

This clonotype was counted at least ten times. The chain uses TRBV29-1 and TRBJ1-1, with TRBD1 matching over 8 bases. This CDR3 contains 13 residues. V dropped 7 bases and J dropped 4; count of bases not matched to a gene: 8. From germline, CDR1 is SQVTM and CDR2 ANQGSEA. This chain's CDR3 is CSAVTGVATEAFF. The CDR3 DNA is TGCAGCGCTGTGACAGGGGTGGCCACTGAAGCTTTCTTT.

This clonotype showed up many times. The chain combines TRBV20-1 with TRBJ2-7; TRBD2 is a possible D gene (5 bases). The CDR3 covers 13 residues. Trimming removed 6 bases at V and 4 bases at J, with 16 bases between. Looked up from germline, CDR1 is DFQATT and CDR2 is SNEGSKA (reference sequence). The chain's CDR3 is CSALLEGRYEQYF. CDR3 coding DNA: TGCAGTGCCCTACTCGAGGGCCGATACGAGCAGTACTTC.